The 18 T cell receptor beta chains in this list originate from one sample, sequenced in a study of T-cell reconstitution after alpha-beta-depleted transplantation in children. This sample's TCRbeta library carried unique molecular identifier barcodes. TCRdb re-derived calls from the PCR reads in MiXCR, one entry per CDR3 protein. The repertoire holds 800,000 to 1,000,000 distinct CDR3 sequences, under 30% seen once, with approximately 30% in the top ten. This specimen was PBMCs, mostly from graft donor cells, taken 360 days after TCRalphabeta/CD19-depleted stem cell transplant. The receptors here all came from a boy younger than two who had a stem cell transplant for SCID, so the T cells may come from the graft donor.

The rearrangement uses TRBV20-1 and TRBJ1-5, with 8 bases matching TRBD1. V gave up 6 bases and J gave up 1 base; unmatched junction bases: 5. This CDR3 is built from 14 residues. Germline V gives CDR1 DFQATT, CDR2 SNEGSKA (reference sequence). CDR3 DNA sequence: TGCAGTGCGCACAGGGGGGGGAGCAATCAGCCCCAGCATTTT. Protein: CSAHRGGSNQPQHF.

There are a few counts of this clonotype. The chain combines TRBV28 with TRBJ2-7, with 8 bases fitting TRBD1. Germline V CDR1 and CDR2: MDHEN, SYDVKM. The V gene end was trimmed by 5 bases and the J gene end by 4 bases; junction bases not matched to a gene: 7. The CDR3 runs to 14 residues. As DNA, the CDR3 is TGTGCCAGCAGTCCCCCAGGGGGCGGTTACGAGCAGTACTTC. It yields the protein CASSPPGGGYEQYF.

This sequence joins TRBV12-3 or TRBV12-4 and TRBJ2-1, with 7 bases fitting TRBD2. The CDR3 extends over 13 amino acids. V lost 8 bases and J lost 3; bases outside the gene matches: 4. This CDR3 is CASRLADYNEQFF. The CDR3 nucleotides are TGTGCCAGCCGGCTAGCGGACTACAATGAGCAGTTCTTC.

The chain employs TRBV5-1 and TRBJ2-3; 12 bases fit TRBD2. The CDR3 sequence is 19 residues long. Germline V gene lookup returns CDR1 SGHRS and CDR2 YFSETQ. The ends lost 3 bases at V and 2 bases at J; junction bases unmatched: 13. The CDR3 bases are TGCGCCAGCAGCTGGCCCCCGACTAGCGGGGGTCTCTCCACAGATACGCAGTATTTT. This translates into CASSWPPTSGGLSTDTQYF.

The rearrangement joins TRBV4-1 to TRBJ2-1; TRBD2 matches 8 bases. Unmatched junction bases numbered 12, after V lost 0 bases and J lost 5 bases. The CDR3 has 18 residues. Germline V CDR1 and CDR2: MGHRA, YSYEKL. The CDR3 loop is CASSQDRFGGGGNNEQFF. CDR3 sequence (DNA): TGCGCCAGCAGCCAAGATCGATTTGGCGGCGGGGGGAACAATGAGCAGTTCTTC.

This clonotype was picked up a small number of times. The J gene is TRBJ2-1, the V gene TRBV29-1; D is ambiguous. Trimming took 4 bases from V and 6 from J, leaving 13 bases between them. CDR3 size: 13 residues. Germline assignment: CDR1 SQVTM and CDR2 ANQGSEA. CDR3 amino acids: CSVVGRELNEQFF. The CDR3 coding sequence is TGCAGCGTTGTGGGTAGGGAACTCAATGAGCAGTTCTTC.

This clonotype was recorded at least ten times. The chain recombines TRBV12-3 or TRBV12-4 with TRBJ2-7, with D possibly being TRBD2 (6 bases). The CDR3 runs to 15 residues. Trimming took 6 bases from V and 0 from J, leaving 15 bases between them. CDR3: CASSYPRDSSYEQYF. In DNA, the CDR3 is TGTGCCAGCAGCTACCCCCGGGACTCCTCCTACGAGCAGTACTTC.

This clonotype came up a few times. The chain carries TRBV7-3 and TRBJ2-2, with 8 positions matching TRBD1. Germline CDR1 SGHTA, CDR2 FQGTGA. This CDR3 has 14 amino acids. Trimming cost V 6 bases and J 2 bases; bases outside gene matches: 2. Here the CDR3 reads CASRTGGNTGELFF. CDR3 in DNA: TGTGCCAGCAGAACAGGGGGAAACACCGGGGAGCTGTTTTTT.

Comments on this clonotype: Since the CDR3 does not end with the conserved phenylalanine or tryptophan, this likely comes from a read error. The rearrangement links TRBV20-1 to TRBJ2-5, with 11 bases lining up with TRBD2. CDR1 DFQATT and CDR2 SNEGSKA come from the germline V gene (reference sequence). V dropped 4 bases and J dropped 1; count of bases not matched to a gene: 2. CDR3 size: 14 residues. DNA for the CDR3: TGCAGTGCTATAGCGGGGGGGACCCAAGAGACCCAGTACTCC. Translation: CSAIAGGTQETQYS.

This clonotype has a single count. This chain joins TRBV7-8 and TRBJ2-5; D is uncertain. The CDR3 spans 15 residues. Trimming took 5 bases from V and 2 from J, leaving 15 bases between them. The germline V gene has CDR1 SGHVS and CDR2 FQNEAQ. The CDR3 DNA is TGTGCCAGCAGCCAACGGACGGCGTCTCAAGAGACCCAGTACTTC. Amino acids: CASSQRTASQETQYF.

This clonotype was detected ten times or more. The chain has TRBV27 and TRBJ2-7, with D maybe TRBD1 (6 bases). The CDR3 spans 18 residues. V was pared by 5 bases and J by 0 bases, with 23 bases between. CDR1 MNHEY and CDR2 SMNVEV come from the germline V gene (reference sequence). CDR3 amino acids: CASSPSRGGLLDSYEQYF. In DNA form, the CDR3 reads TGTGCCAGCAGTCCTTCCCGTGGGGGCCTTTTGGACTCCTACGAGCAGTACTTC.

This clonotype has more than one count but fewer than ten. The chain recombines TRBV20-1 with TRBJ1-1; 8 nucleotides match TRBD1. CDR3 length equals 13 residues. The V gene's germline CDR1 is DFQATT and CDR2 SNEGSKA (reference sequence). The V gene end was trimmed by 5 bases and the J gene end by 1 base; junction bases not matched to a gene: 3. CDR3 sequence: CSAPGQGNTEAFF. CDR3 DNA: TGCAGTGCTCCTGGACAGGGGAACACTGAAGCTTTCTTT.

This rearrangement joins TRBV15 to TRBJ2-1; tentatively, D is TRBD1 (5 bases). The CDR3 totals 15 residues. Germline CDR1 and CDR2: LNHNV and YYDKDF (reference sequence). V lost 0 bases and J lost 3, with 9 bases in between. The CDR3 protein is CATSRETADYNEQFF. In DNA form, the CDR3 reads TGTGCCACCAGCAGAGAGACAGCCGACTACAATGAGCAGTTCTTC.

The chain is built from TRBV7-2 and TRBJ2-5; TRBD2 agrees at 8 bases. This CDR3 is built from 17 residues. Germline V gene data show CDR1 as SGHTA and CDR2 as FQGNSA. The trim removed 1 base at V and 0 bases at J, leaving 7 bases unmatched. The DNA of the CDR3 is TGTGCCAGCAGCTTAGGGGTTGCGGGGGGCCACCAAGAGACCCAGTACTTC. Translated: CASSLGVAGGHQETQYF.

The rearrangement uses TRBV3-1 and TRBJ2-1; D ambiguous. The length of the CDR3 is 13 residues. V was shortened by 0 bases and J by 8 bases, with 8 bases between the two germline ends. Germline CDR1 is LGHDT and CDR2 is YNNKEL (reference sequence). The CDR3 reads CASSQDGFDEQFF. The CDR3 DNA follows: TGTGCCAGCAGCCAAGATGGATTCGATGAGCAGTTCTTC.

This chain connects TRBV9 to TRBJ2-1; unclear D gene. The germline V and J ends were trimmed by 3 bases and 6 bases, with 10 bases remaining between them. This CDR3 contains 13 residues. Germline lookup yields CDR1 SGDLS and CDR2 YYNGEE. The CDR3 DNA reads TGTGCCAGCAGCGAGGCCCTGGGCAATGAGCAGTTCTTC. Translation: CASSEALGNEQFF.

The V gene is TRBV5-6, the J gene TRBJ2-4; D unclear. The germline CDR1 and CDR2 sequences are SGHDT and YYEEEE. V was cut by 1 base and J by 0 bases, with 8 bases left in between. There are 15 residues in the CDR3. CDR3 region: CASSLNLLAKNIQYF. The CDR3 DNA is TGTGCCAGCAGCTTGAATCTCCTAGCCAAAAACATTCAGTACTTC.

This clonotype was recorded a few times. The rearrangement links TRBV27 to TRBJ2-3; 9 nucleotides line up with TRBD1. Germline V gene data show CDR1 as MNHEY and CDR2 as SMNVEV (reference sequence). The CDR3 has 15 amino acids. Trimming at V came to 7 bases and at J to 1 base, leaving 6 bases not matched to a gene. CDR3 bases: TGTGCCAGCATCTACAGGGGGCGCGGCACAGATACGCAGTATTTT. Translating it yields CASIYRGRGTDTQYF.